The 10 T cell receptor beta chains in this list originate from one sample, sequenced in a study of T cells in Graves' hyperthyroidism and ophthalmopathy. RNA transcripts provided the source from which TCR beta CDR3 regions were amplified. The TCR CDR3 was amplified in a first-round RT-PCR using the HTBI primer set. A single record per CDR3 protein comes from TCRdb applying MiXCR to the multiplex PCR reads. The sample has some 460,000 distinct CDR3 sequences; roughly 14% are singletons. The sample consisted of blood. Receptors were obtained from a woman younger than 30 with Graves' hyperthyroidism.

This clonotype appeared many times. The chain combines TRBV28 with TRBJ2-7; no clear D. Germline CDR1 MDHEN, CDR2 SYDVKM. V dropped 3 bases and J dropped 4 bases, with 7 bases sitting between them. This CDR3 has 12 residues. The CDR3 loop is CASSLVRYEQYF. DNA of the CDR3: TGTGCCAGCAGTTTGGTTAGGTACGAGCAGTACTTC.

This clonotype has ten or more counts. The chain employs TRBV20-1 and TRBJ1-1, with a tentative D call TRBD1 (6 bases). With 4 bases removed from V and 3 bases from J, the gap between germline ends came to 12 bases. The CDR3 loop spans 13 amino acids. The V gene's germline CDR1 is DFQATT and CDR2 SNEGSKA (reference sequence). CDR3 DNA sequence: TGCAGTGCTAACAGGGCGGTGGACACTGAAGCTTTCTTT. Encoded protein: CSANRAVDTEAFF.

This rearrangement joins TRBV27 to TRBJ2-1; D is undetermined. Trimming pared 4 bases from V and 0 bases from J, leaving 10 bases between. Germline V CDR1 and CDR2: MNHEY, SMNVEV (reference sequence). This CDR3 is 15 amino acids long. The CDR3 nucleotides read TGTGCCAGCAGTTCCGCATATAGCTCCTACAATGAGCAGTTCTTC. Translated, it gives CASSSAYSSYNEQFF.

This clonotype was picked up many times. The chain is built from TRBV6-1 and TRBJ1-1; D possibly corresponds to TRBD1 (5 bases). In germline, CDR1 is MNHNS, CDR2 SASEGT. The CDR3 is 13 amino acids. Deletions cut 7 bases from V and 3 bases from J, with 12 bases between. The CDR3 protein is CASTPRGYTEAFF. CDR3 nucleotide sequence: TGTGCCAGCACCCCAAGGGGCTACACTGAAGCTTTCTTT.

This rearrangement joins TRBV10-2 to TRBJ2-1; TRBD2 matches at 10 bases. V dropped 4 bases and J dropped 1; count of bases not matched to a gene: 4. In germline, CDR1 is WSHSY, CDR2 SAAADI. This CDR3 comprises 16 residues. The CDR3 reads CASSGSGGLSYNEQFF. The CDR3 coding sequence is TGCGCCAGCAGTGGTAGCGGGGGGTTGTCCTACAATGAGCAGTTCTTC.

This clonotype came up once. The chain recombines TRBV5-5 with TRBJ2-1; weak D call: TRBD2 (6 bases). V lost 4 bases and J 8 bases, leaving 19 bases between the germline ends. CDR1 is SGHKS, CDR2 YYEKEE, per germline (reference sequence). The CDR3 has 15 amino acids. The CDR3 DNA follows: TGTGCCAGCAGCCAAGTGACGGGAGCACTCTATGAGCAGTTCTTC. Protein product: CASSQVTGALYEQFF.

Worth noting for this clonotype: The junction shows a germline mismatch at one end, possibly a read error. This chain joins TRBV25-1 and TRBJ2-2, with a possible D match to TRBD2 (5 bases). This CDR3 region has 13 residues. Looked up from germline, CDR1 is MGHDK and CDR2 is SYGVNS. CDR3 sequence reads: CASRSLDTGELFF. The CDR3 DNA reads TGTGCCAGCCGGAGCTTAGACACCGGGGAGCTGTTTTTC.

This rearrangement joins TRBV27 to TRBJ1-1; no definite D call. Per the germline V gene, CDR1 is MNHEY and CDR2 is SMNVEV (reference sequence). Trimming stripped 8 bases from V and 6 bases from J, with 16 bases between. The CDR3 totals 13 residues. The CDR3: CASWAVLGSEAFF. The CDR3 DNA reads TGTGCCAGCTGGGCAGTCCTTGGCTCTGAAGCTTTCTTT.

This clonotype was observed a few times. The chain recombines TRBV6-2 or TRBV6-3 with TRBJ2-7; D call uncertain. Looked up from germline, CDR1 is MNHEY and CDR2 is SVGEGT. Deletions cut 7 bases from V and 4 bases from J, with 8 bases between. The CDR3 extends over 11 amino acids. For the CDR3, the DNA is TGTGCCAGCATCCCTTCATACGAGCAGTACTTC. Translation gives CASIPSYEQYF.

This clonotype was found many times. This rearrangement joins TRBV6-1 to TRBJ1-1; D gene ambiguous. Germline CDR1 MNHNS, CDR2 SASEGT. Trimming shortened V by 5 bases and J by 1 base, and 8 bases separated the two germline ends. CDR3 length: 13 residues. The CDR3 sequence: CASSISQNTEAFF. In nucleotides, the CDR3 is TGTGCCAGCAGTATAAGCCAGAACACTGAAGCTTTCTTT.